Listed below are T cell receptor beta chains from one sample, sequenced in a study of shared clonotypes between healthy human individuals. Some clones are missing from TCRdb's copy, which holds only in-frame ones; the method was immunoSEQ multiplex PCR. The sample yields roughly 590,000 clones, around 95% seen once. The sample consisted of naive CD8+ T cells sorted from blood. The receptors here all came from a woman in her twenties or thirties in good health. Both conserved end residues are part of each CDR3. Each record gives: J gene, D gene, V gene, CDR3 protein, CDR3 DNA. The D gene is left open where the match is weak.

TRBJ2-7 NA TRBV6-1 CASSEGRAPWDYEQYF TGTGCCAGCAGTGAAGGACGGGCTCCCTGGGATTACGAGCAGTACTTC
TRBJ2-1 NA TRBV11-2 CASSLDGSSYNEQFF TGTGCCAGCAGCTTAGACGGGAGCTCCTACAATGAGCAGTTCTTC
TRBJ2-1 NA TRBV27 CASSLLIRREDSYNEQFF TGTGCCAGCAGTTTGCTGATCCGCAGGGAGGATTCCTACAATGAGCAGTTCTTC
TRBJ2-3 NA TRBV2 CASSGTEITDTQYF TGTGCCAGCAGTGGGACAGAGATCACAGATACGCAGTATTTT
TRBJ2-7 TRBD2 TRBV6-5 CASALAGPSYEQYF TGTGCCAGCGCACTAGCGGGTCCCTCCTACGAGCAGTACTTC
TRBJ2-5 TRBD2 TRBV12-5 CASALSGGWGETQYF TGTGCTAGTGCGTTGAGCGGGGGATGGGGGGAGACCCAGTACTTC
TRBJ1-1 NA TRBV10-2 CASSVGENTEAFF TGCGCCAGCAGTGTTGGGGAGAACACTGAAGCTTTCTTT
TRBJ1-1 NA TRBV10-1 CASSEGGEAFF TGCGCCAGCAGTGAGGGAGGTGAAGCTTTCTTT
TRBJ2-7 TRBD1 TRBV29-1 CSVQGAFEQYF TGCAGCGTACAGGGGGCGTTCGAGCAGTACTTC
TRBJ1-2 NA TRBV2 CASSEAGPNYGYTF TGTGCCAGCAGTGAAGCTGGACCCAACTATGGCTACACCTTC
TRBJ2-5 NA TRBV29-1 CSVDVDHQETQYF TGCAGCGTTGACGTGGACCACCAAGAGACCCAGTACTTC
TRBJ2-7 NA TRBV6-5 CASSNGLTYEQYF TGTGCCAGCAGCAACGGGCTAACCTACGAGCAGTACTTC
TRBJ2-3 NA TRBV27 CASRTHSGGTDTQYF TGTGCCAGCAGGACCCATTCTGGAGGCACAGATACGCAGTATTTT
TRBJ2-3 NA TRBV4-1 CASSPGPSPDTQYF TGCGCCAGCAGCCCCGGTCCGAGCCCAGATACGCAGTATTTT
TRBJ2-2 NA TRBV5-8 CASSKIQENLDTGELFF TGTGCCAGCAGCAAAATACAGGAAAATTTAGACACCGGGGAGCTGTTTTTT
TRBJ2-7 TRBD2 TRBV6-5 CASSYLASGSNEQYF TGTGCCAGCAGTTATCTGGCTAGCGGGAGCAACGAGCAGTACTTC
TRBJ1-2 NA TRBV20-1 CSARVSYGYTF TGCAGTGCTAGAGTGAGCTATGGCTACACCTTC
TRBJ2-1 NA TRBV15 CATSRGTGTSYNEQFF TGTGCCACCAGCAGAGGGACGGGAACCTCCTACAATGAGCAGTTCTTC
TRBJ2-1 NA TRBV4-1 CASSQAEYPHTNEQFF TGCGCCAGCAGCCAAGCTGAGTATCCACATACTAATGAGCAGTTCTTC
TRBJ2-7 NA TRBV6-1 CASSDGSTYEQYF TGTGCCAGCAGTGATGGGAGTACCTACGAGCAGTACTTC
TRBJ2-7 TRBD2 TRBV5-4 CASSLGGVPFPEQYF TGTGCCAGCAGCCTGGGGGGGGTCCCATTCCCGGAGCAGTACTTC
TRBJ2-3 TRBD2 TRBV4-1 CASSQRLAGEVDTQYF TGCGCCAGCAGCCAAAGACTAGCGGGAGAGGTAGATACGCAGTATTTT
TRBJ2-2 NA TRBV4-1 CASSRESGTGELFF TGCGCCAGCAGCCGAGAGAGCGGCACCGGGGAGCTGTTTTTT
TRBJ2-3 NA TRBV7-8 CASNLRPQDTQYF TGTGCCAGCAACTTGCGACCCCAAGATACGCAGTATTTT
TRBJ2-7 NA TRBV28 CASSLQGGPGEQYF TGTGCCAGCAGTTTACAGGGGGGTCCGGGTGAGCAGTACTTC
TRBJ2-7 NA TRBV10-1 CASSEFTRYEQYF TGCGCCAGCAGTGAATTCACAAGGTACGAGCAGTACTTC
TRBJ1-2 NA TRBV23-1 CASSQSNRSGYTF TGCGCCAGCAGTCAATCGAACAGAAGTGGCTACACCTTC
TRBJ2-1 NA TRBV27 CASSLGLEVAFF TGTGCCAGCAGTCTCGGACTGGAAGTGGCGTTCTTC
TRBJ2-7 TRBD2 TRBV29-1 CSVAGLAGGYEQYF TGCAGCGTCGCTGGACTAGCGGGAGGATACGAGCAGTACTTC
TRBJ2-1 NA TRBV7-8 CASSLVQGLFNEQFF TGTGCCAGCAGCTTAGTTCAGGGACTCTTCAATGAGCAGTTCTTC
TRBJ2-2 TRBD1 TRBV4-1 CASSPRGWGTGDTGELFF TGCGCCAGCAGCCCAAGAGGGTGGGGGACAGGGGACACCGGGGAGCTGTTTTTT